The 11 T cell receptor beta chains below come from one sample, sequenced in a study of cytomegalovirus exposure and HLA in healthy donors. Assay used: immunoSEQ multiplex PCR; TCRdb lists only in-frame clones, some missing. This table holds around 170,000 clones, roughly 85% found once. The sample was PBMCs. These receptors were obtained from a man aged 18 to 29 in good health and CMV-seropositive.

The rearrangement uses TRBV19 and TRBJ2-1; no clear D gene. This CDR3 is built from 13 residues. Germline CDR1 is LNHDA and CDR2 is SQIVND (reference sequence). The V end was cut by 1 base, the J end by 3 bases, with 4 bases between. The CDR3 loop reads CASSIGHYNEQFF. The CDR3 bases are TGTGCCAGTAGTATAGGACACTACAATGAGCAGTTCTTC.

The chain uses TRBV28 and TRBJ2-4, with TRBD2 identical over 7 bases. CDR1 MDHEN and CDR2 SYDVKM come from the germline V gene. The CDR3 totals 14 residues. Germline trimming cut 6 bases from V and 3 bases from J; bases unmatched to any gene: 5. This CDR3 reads CASSWGGSKNIQYF. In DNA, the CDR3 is TGTGCCAGCAGCTGGGGGGGGAGCAAAAACATTCAGTACTTC.

This chain's CDR3 is CASSPAGATYEQYF. The CDR3 DNA sequence: TGTGCCAGCAGCCCCGCGGGGGCCACCTACGAGCAGTACTTC. The chain joins TRBV7-2 to TRBJ2-7; a weak D match, TRBD2 (7 bases). V was clipped by 5 bases and J by 2 bases, with 13 bases between them. The CDR3 sequence is 14 residues long. From germline, CDR1 is SGHTA and CDR2 FQGNSA.

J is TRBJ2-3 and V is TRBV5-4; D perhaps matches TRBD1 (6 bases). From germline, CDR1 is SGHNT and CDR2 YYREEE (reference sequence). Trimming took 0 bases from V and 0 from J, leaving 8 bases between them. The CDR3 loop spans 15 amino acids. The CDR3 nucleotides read TGTGCCAGCAGCTTGGGACAGGTTAGCACAGATACGCAGTATTTT. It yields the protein CASSLGQVSTDTQYF.

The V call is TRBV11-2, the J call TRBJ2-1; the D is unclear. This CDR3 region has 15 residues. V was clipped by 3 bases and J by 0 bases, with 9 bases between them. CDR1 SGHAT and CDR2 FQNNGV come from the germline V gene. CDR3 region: CASSFTVSSYNEQFF. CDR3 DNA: TGTGCCAGCAGCTTCACCGTTAGCTCCTACAATGAGCAGTTCTTC.

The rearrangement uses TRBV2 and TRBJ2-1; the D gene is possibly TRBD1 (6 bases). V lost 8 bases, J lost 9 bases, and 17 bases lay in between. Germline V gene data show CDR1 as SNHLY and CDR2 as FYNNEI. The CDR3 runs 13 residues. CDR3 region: CASAAAGVGEQFF. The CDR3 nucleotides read TGTGCCAGCGCGGCGGCAGGGGTCGGTGAGCAGTTCTTC.

Written as DNA, the CDR3 is TGCGCCAGCAGTGAGGCGGATACTGAAGCTTTCTTT. Amino acids: CASSEADTEAFF. J is TRBJ1-1 and V is TRBV10-2; D gene ambiguous. The CDR3 spans 12 residues. Between the trimmed V and J ends, which lost 2 bases and 5 bases, there was a span of 6 bases. Germline V gives CDR1 WSHSY, CDR2 SAAADI.

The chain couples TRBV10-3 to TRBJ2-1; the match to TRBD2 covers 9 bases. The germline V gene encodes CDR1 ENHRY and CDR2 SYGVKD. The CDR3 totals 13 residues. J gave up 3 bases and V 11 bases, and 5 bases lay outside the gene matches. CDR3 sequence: CASSGRNYNEQFF. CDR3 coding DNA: TGTGCCTCAAGCGGGAGGAACTACAATGAGCAGTTCTTC.

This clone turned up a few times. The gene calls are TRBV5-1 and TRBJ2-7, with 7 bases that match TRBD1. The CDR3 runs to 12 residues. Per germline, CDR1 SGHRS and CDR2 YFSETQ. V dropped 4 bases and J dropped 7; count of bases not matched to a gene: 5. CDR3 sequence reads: CASSQGGGEQYF. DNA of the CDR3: TGCGCCAGCAGCCAAGGGGGCGGGGAGCAGTACTTC. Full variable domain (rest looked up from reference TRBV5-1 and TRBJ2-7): KAGVTQTPRYLIKTRGQQVTLSCSPISGHRSVSWYQQTPGQGLQFLFEYFSETQRNKGNFPGRFSGRQFSNSRSEMNVSTLELGDSALYLCASSQGGGEQYFGPGTRLTVT.

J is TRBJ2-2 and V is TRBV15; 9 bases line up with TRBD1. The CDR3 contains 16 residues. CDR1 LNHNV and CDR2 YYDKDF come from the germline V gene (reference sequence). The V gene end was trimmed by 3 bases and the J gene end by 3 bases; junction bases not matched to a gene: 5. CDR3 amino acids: CATSRGTGRDTGELFF. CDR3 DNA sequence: TGTGCCACCAGCAGGGGGACAGGGCGGGACACCGGGGAGCTGTTTTTT.

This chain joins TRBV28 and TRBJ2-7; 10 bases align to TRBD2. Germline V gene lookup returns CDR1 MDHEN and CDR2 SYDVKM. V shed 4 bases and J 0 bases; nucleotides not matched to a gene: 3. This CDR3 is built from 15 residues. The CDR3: CASSSVAGGSYEQYF. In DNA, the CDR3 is TGTGCCAGCAGTTCCGTAGCGGGAGGCTCCTACGAGCAGTACTTC. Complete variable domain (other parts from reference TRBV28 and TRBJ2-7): DVKVTQSSRYLVKRTGEKVFLECVQDMDHENMFWYRQDPGLGLRLIYFSYDVKMKEKGDIPEGYSVSREKKERFSLILESASTNQTSMYLCASSSVAGGSYEQYFGPGTRLTVT.